The 25 T cell receptor beta chains reported below all come from one sample, sequenced in a study of CD8+ T cells in alopecia areata. Sequencing templates came from extracted RNA that was reverse transcribed into cDNA. TCRdb's copy holds only in-frame clones and misses some; the assay was immunoSEQ multiplex PCR. Of roughly 120,000 clones listed, 55% to 60% are singletons. Treatment described: oral pan-JAK inhibitor, 5-10 mg twice daily. Sequenced material: CD4+ T cells sorted from blood, taken at week 24, from a patient treated with tofacitinib. These TCRs come from a human donor with alopecia areata.

CDR3 DNA: TGCAGCGTTGAATGGCAGGGTTTGGTACCGCGTTTCTTT. As protein: CSVEWQGLVPRFF. The chain uses TRBV29-1 and TRBJ1-1, with TRBD1 as a possible D gene (5 bases). The CDR3 is made up of 13 amino acids. Germline V gives CDR1 SQVTM, CDR2 ANQGSEA. Trimming removed 2 bases from V and 13 bases from J, with 20 bases in between.

This rearrangement joins TRBV30 to TRBJ1-5; D perhaps matches TRBD1 (6 bases). CDR3 length: 13 residues. V shed 2 bases and J shed 7 bases, with 12 bases lying between them. Germline V CDR1 and CDR2: GTSNPN, SVGIG (reference sequence). Written as DNA, the CDR3 is TGTGCCTGGAGTAGGGGGGGCGGACAGCCCCAGCATTTT. This codes for CAWSRGGGQPQHF.

The gene calls are TRBV5-1 and TRBJ2-5, with D possibly being TRBD1 or TRBD2 (5 bases each). CDR1 SGHRS and CDR2 YFSETQ come from the germline V gene. Trimming left V 4 bases short and J 5 bases short, with 12 bases between. The CDR3 is made up of 13 amino acids. The CDR3 sequence is CASSPGRSETQYF. CDR3 bases: TGCGCCAGCAGCCCGGGGCGTTCGGAGACCCAGTACTTC.

This clone was picked up a small number of times. The CDR3 reads CASSLLLAGDQETQYF. The DNA for the CDR3 is TGTGCCAGCAGCTTGTTGCTAGCGGGGGACCAAGAGACCCAGTACTTC. V usage is TRBV5-4 and J usage is TRBJ2-5; 10 bases line up with TRBD2. Trimming took 1 base from V and 0 from J; bases not matched to a gene: 3. From germline, CDR1 is SGHNT and CDR2 YYREEE (reference sequence). This CDR3 comprises 16 residues.

A few counts support this clone. DNA of the CDR3: TGTGCCAGCAGTGAAGCGGCCTACTATGGCTACACCTTC. This gives the protein CASSEAAYYGYTF. The rearrangement links TRBV2 to TRBJ1-2; D gene unclear. The germline V and J ends were trimmed by 0 bases and 3 bases, with 5 bases remaining between them. Germline values: CDR1 SNHLY, CDR2 FYNNEI. CDR3 length: 13 residues.

The rearrangement uses TRBV18 and TRBJ1-2; no firm D call. Germline CDR1 KGHSH, CDR2 LQKENI. This CDR3 spans 12 amino acids. Trimming removed 6 bases from V and 5 bases from J, with 10 bases in between. CDR3 sequence: CASSPLEYGYTF. In DNA, the CDR3 is TGTGCCAGCTCCCCGTTAGAGTATGGCTACACCTTC.

V usage is TRBV29-1 and J usage is TRBJ1-5; tentative D call: TRBD1 (6 bases). Trimming left V 7 bases short and J 3 bases short, with 10 bases between. CDR1 is SQVTM, CDR2 ANQGSEA, per germline. This CDR3 is 12 amino acids long. CDR3 sequence (DNA): TGCAGCGCGGGACAACCCAATCAGCCCCAGCATTTT. Protein product: CSAGQPNQPQHF.

This clone showed up just once. The chain is built from TRBV30 and TRBJ1-2; D gene unclear. This CDR3 contains 11 residues. The V gene lost 1 base and the J gene lost 8 bases, with 8 bases spanning the gap. Germline assignment: CDR1 GTSNPN and CDR2 SVGIG (reference sequence). CDR3 DNA sequence: TGTGCCTGGAGTGGAGCTGCGGGCTACACCTTC. Its translation is CAWSGAAGYTF.

The chain links TRBV2 to TRBJ2-2; 9 positions match TRBD2. Trimming took 4 bases from V and 2 from J; bases not matched to a gene: 5. Per the germline V gene, CDR1 is SNHLY and CDR2 is FYNNEI. The CDR3 has 16 residues. The CDR3, as DNA: TGTGCCAGCAGTGTAGGTCTAGCGGGAAACACCGGGGAGCTGTTTTTT. It is translated as CASSVGLAGNTGELFF.

The chain has TRBV9 and TRBJ2-5; no clear D gene. V lost 1 base, J lost 5 bases, and 9 bases lay in between. The CDR3 has 13 residues. Germline-derived CDR1 and CDR2 are SGDLS and YYNGEE. The CDR3 spells CASSVTSGETQYF. The CDR3 nucleotides read TGTGCCAGCAGCGTAACAAGTGGGGAGACCCAGTACTTC.

The rearrangement joins TRBV7-2 to TRBJ2-3; D might be TRBD2 (5 bases). V dropped 5 bases and J dropped 1 base, with 13 bases sitting between them. Germline-derived CDR1 and CDR2 are SGHTA and FQGNSA. This CDR3 contains 15 residues. CDR3 in DNA: TGTGCCAGCAGCCTAGTGGGTAGCGGCACAGATACGCAGTATTTT. It encodes CASSLVGSGTDTQYF.

This chain joins TRBV7-9 and TRBJ2-2; D is undetermined. The CDR3 runs to 14 residues. Germline CDR1 SEHNR, CDR2 FQNEAQ (reference sequence). Between the trimmed V and J ends, which lost 1 base and 9 bases, there was a span of 12 bases. CDR3 loop: CASSLVLGNRELFF. CDR3 bases: TGTGCCAGCAGCTTAGTTCTTGGGAACCGGGAGCTGTTTTTT.

The V call is TRBV11-2, the J call TRBJ2-3; D possibly corresponds to TRBD1 (6 bases). Trimming pared 5 bases from V and 5 bases from J, leaving 17 bases between. Germline V gene lookup returns CDR1 SGHAT and CDR2 FQNNGV. There are 15 residues in the CDR3. The CDR3 DNA follows: TGTGCCAGCAGCCTCTCGTCGCAGGGGATAGATACGCAGTATTTT. Translated: CASSLSSQGIDTQYF.

The chain links TRBV4-2 to TRBJ2-2; 9 nucleotides agree with TRBD2. The CDR3 extends over 17 amino acids. The V and J ends lost 1 base and 4 bases, in that order; junction bases with no gene match: 7. Germline lookup yields CDR1 LGHNA and CDR2 YNFKEQ. The chain's CDR3 is CASSQAGRGGTTGELFF. The CDR3 bases are TGTGCCAGCAGCCAAGCCGGGCGGGGGGGAACCACCGGGGAGCTGTTTTTT.

The V call is TRBV6-5, the J call TRBJ2-7, with 7 bases fitting TRBD1. The germline gives CDR1 MNHEY, CDR2 SVGAGI. The CDR3 loop spans 13 amino acids. Trimming at V came to 5 bases and at J to 5 bases, leaving 6 bases not matched to a gene. CDR3 sequence: CASSNRGFHEQYF. CDR3 nucleotide sequence: TGTGCCAGCAGTAACAGGGGTTTCCACGAGCAGTACTTC.

This clone was counted a few times. V and J are TRBV29-1 and TRBJ2-5; D is tentatively TRBD1 or TRBD2 (6 bases each). This CDR3 spans 15 amino acids. Germline V lookup: CDR1 SQVTM, CDR2 ANQGSEA. Deletions cut 4 bases from V and 4 bases from J, with 19 bases between. CDR3 loop: CSVGGTGAAVETQYF. CDR3 DNA sequence: TGCAGCGTTGGGGGTACGGGGGCGGCGGTAGAGACCCAGTACTTC.

The chain links TRBV30 to TRBJ1-2, with 9 bases fitting TRBD1. CDR1 is GTSNPN, CDR2 SVGIG, per germline (reference sequence). Trimming removed 2 bases from V and 2 bases from J; junction bases left unmatched: 9. The length of the CDR3 is 16 residues. The CDR3 reads CAWSQDRGRGNYGYTF. CDR3 bases: TGTGCCTGGAGTCAGGACAGGGGCCGGGGAAACTATGGCTACACCTTC. Full variable domain (outside the CDR3, taken from reference TRBV30 and TRBJ1-2): SQTIHQWPATLVQPVGSPLSLECTVEGTSNPNLYWYRQAAGRGLQLLFYSVGIGQISSEVPQNLSASRPQDRQFILSSKKLLLSDSGFYLCAWSQDRGRGNYGYTFGSGTRLTVV.

The gene calls are TRBV30 and TRBJ2-1; perhaps TRBD2 as D (6 bases). With 2 bases removed from V and 9 bases from J, the gap between germline ends came to 14 bases. CDR3 size: 13 residues. Germline V gives CDR1 GTSNPN, CDR2 SVGIG (reference sequence). DNA for the CDR3: TGTGCCTGGAGTCTGGACTCGGGGGTTGAGCAGTTCTTC. Translating it yields CAWSLDSGVEQFF.

The chain has TRBV30 and TRBJ2-7, with 8 bases identical to TRBD1. In germline, CDR1 is GTSNPN, CDR2 SVGIG (reference sequence). J gave up 2 bases and V 8 bases, and 8 bases lay outside the gene matches. CDR3 length: 13 residues. The CDR3 DNA sequence: TGTGCCGGAAGGACAGGGTTAACCTACGAGCAGTACTTC. This codes for CAGRTGLTYEQYF.

This clone was recorded a few times. This chain joins TRBV7-2 and TRBJ2-5, with 7 nucleotides matching TRBD1. The junction had 5 bases not matched to a gene; V was cut back by 5 bases and J by 2 bases. Per germline, CDR1 SGHTA and CDR2 FQGNSA. The CDR3 sequence is 14 residues long. The CDR3 loop reads CASSVWTGQETQYF. The CDR3 DNA follows: TGTGCCAGCAGCGTCTGGACAGGTCAAGAGACCCAGTACTTC.

V is TRBV23-1 and J is TRBJ2-7; a weak D match, TRBD2 (5 bases). TRBV23-1 is designated an ORF whose function remains uncertain. This CDR3 contains 15 residues. Trimming cost V 0 bases and J 3 bases, with 12 bases left between them. CDR3 sequence (DNA): TGCGCCAGCAGTCAATCGTCGGGGAGATGCTACGAGCAGTACTTC. Translating it yields CASSQSSGRCYEQYF.

The V and J genes are TRBV5-1 and TRBJ2-5; D is uncertain. Between the trimmed V and J ends, which lost 4 bases and 5 bases, there was a span of 12 bases. This CDR3 has 13 amino acids. The germline CDR1 and CDR2 sequences are SGHRS and YFSETQ. This chain's CDR3 is CASSTRVRETQYF. The CDR3 DNA is TGCGCCAGCAGCACACGAGTCCGGGAGACCCAGTACTTC.

The V call is TRBV4-2, the J call TRBJ1-6; a possible D gene is TRBD1 (6 bases). Per the germline V gene, CDR1 is LGHNA and CDR2 is YNFKEQ. Trimming pared 0 bases from V and 6 bases from J, leaving 9 bases between. The CDR3 is 15 amino acids. CDR3 in amino acids: CASSQDLQGNSPLHF. In DNA form, the CDR3 reads TGTGCCAGCAGCCAAGATTTACAGGGTAATTCACCCCTCCACTTT.

This rearrangement joins TRBV6-5 to TRBJ2-5; 8 bases are shared with TRBD1. J gave up 2 bases and V 6 bases, and 5 bases lay outside the gene matches. There are 14 residues in the CDR3. Germline V lookup: CDR1 MNHEY, CDR2 SVGAGI. The CDR3 DNA follows: TGTGCCAGCAGAAGGACAGGGCGGCAAGAGACCCAGTACTTC. As protein: CASRRTGRQETQYF.

This clone was seen a few times. This chain uses TRBV29-1 with TRBJ2-3; TRBD1 is a possible D gene (6 bases). Trimming pared 6 bases from V and 6 bases from J, leaving 16 bases between. The CDR3 is 13 amino acids. Germline V gene data show CDR1 as SQVTM and CDR2 as ANQGSEA. For the CDR3, the DNA is TGCAGCGTCGAACGACAGGAGGTGGATACGCAGTATTTT. This sequence encodes CSVERQEVDTQYF.